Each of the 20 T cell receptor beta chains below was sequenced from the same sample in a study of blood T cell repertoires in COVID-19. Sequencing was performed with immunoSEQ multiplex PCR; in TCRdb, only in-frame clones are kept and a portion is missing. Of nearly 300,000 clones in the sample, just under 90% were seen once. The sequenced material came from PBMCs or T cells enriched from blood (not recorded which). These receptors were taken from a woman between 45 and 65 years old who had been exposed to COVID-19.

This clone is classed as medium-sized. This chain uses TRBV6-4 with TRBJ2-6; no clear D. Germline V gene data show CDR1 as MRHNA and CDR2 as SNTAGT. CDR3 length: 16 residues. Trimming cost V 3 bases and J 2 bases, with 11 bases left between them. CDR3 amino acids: CASSDSSSTGANVLTF. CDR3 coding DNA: TGTGCCAGCAGTGATTCGAGTTCTACTGGGGCCAACGTCCTGACTTTC.

CDR3 loop: CASSYSTGWSYEQYF. DNA of the CDR3: TGTGCCAGCAGTTACTCGACAGGATGGTCCTACGAGCAGTACTTC. The chain is built from TRBV6-5 and TRBJ2-7; possible D gene TRBD1, 6 bases. Trimming removed 0 bases from V and 1 base from J, with 10 bases in between. Germline CDR1 and CDR2: MNHEY and SVGAGI. CDR3 size: 15 residues.

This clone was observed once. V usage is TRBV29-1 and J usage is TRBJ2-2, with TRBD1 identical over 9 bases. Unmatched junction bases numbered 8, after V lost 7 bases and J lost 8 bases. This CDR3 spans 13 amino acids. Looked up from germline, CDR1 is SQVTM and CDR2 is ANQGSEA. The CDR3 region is CSGLGQGVGELFF. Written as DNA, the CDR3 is TGCAGCGGACTGGGACAGGGTGTTGGGGAGCTGTTTTTT.

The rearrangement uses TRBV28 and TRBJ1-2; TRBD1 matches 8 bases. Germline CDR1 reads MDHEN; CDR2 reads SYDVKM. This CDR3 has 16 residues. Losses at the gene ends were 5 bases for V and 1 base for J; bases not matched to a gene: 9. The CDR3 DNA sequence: TGTGCCAGCAGTCAATCCACCGGACAGGGTAACTATGGCTACACCTTC. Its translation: CASSQSTGQGNYGYTF.

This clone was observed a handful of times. CDR3 amino acids: CASSHRTGGLSYEQYF. The CDR3 DNA follows: TGTGCCAGCTCACACCGGACAGGGGGCCTCTCCTACGAGCAGTACTTC. The J gene is TRBJ2-7, the V gene TRBV18; 11 bases agree with TRBD1. Unmatched junction bases numbered 5, after V lost 4 bases and J lost 0 bases. Germline V gene lookup returns CDR1 KGHSH and CDR2 LQKENI. This CDR3 spans 16 amino acids.

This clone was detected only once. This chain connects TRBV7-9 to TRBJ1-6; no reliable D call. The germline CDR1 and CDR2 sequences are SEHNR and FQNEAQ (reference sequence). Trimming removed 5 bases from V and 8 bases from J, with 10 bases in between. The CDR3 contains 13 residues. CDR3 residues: CASSPDGYSPLHF. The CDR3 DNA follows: TGTGCCAGCAGCCCAGACGGGTATTCACCCCTCCACTTT.

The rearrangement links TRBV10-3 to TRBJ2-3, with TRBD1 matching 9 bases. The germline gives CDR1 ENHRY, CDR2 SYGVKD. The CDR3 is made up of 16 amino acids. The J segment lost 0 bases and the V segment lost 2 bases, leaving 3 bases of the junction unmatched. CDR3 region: CAISETGTGSTDTQYF. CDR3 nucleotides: TGTGCCATCAGTGAGACCGGGACAGGGAGCACAGATACGCAGTATTTT.

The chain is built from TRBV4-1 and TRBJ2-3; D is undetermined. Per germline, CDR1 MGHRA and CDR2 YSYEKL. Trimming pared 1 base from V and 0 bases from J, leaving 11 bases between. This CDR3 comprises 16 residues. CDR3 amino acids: CASSQARSGSTDTQYF. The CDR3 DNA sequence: TGCGCCAGCAGCCAAGCCAGGTCAGGCAGCACAGATACGCAGTATTTT.

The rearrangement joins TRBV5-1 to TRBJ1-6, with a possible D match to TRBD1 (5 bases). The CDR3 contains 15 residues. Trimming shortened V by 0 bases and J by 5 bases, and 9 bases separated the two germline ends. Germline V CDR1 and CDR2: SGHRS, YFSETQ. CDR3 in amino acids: CASSLAAGNNSPLHF. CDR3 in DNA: TGCGCCAGCAGCTTGGCGGCAGGGAATAATTCACCCCTCCACTTT.

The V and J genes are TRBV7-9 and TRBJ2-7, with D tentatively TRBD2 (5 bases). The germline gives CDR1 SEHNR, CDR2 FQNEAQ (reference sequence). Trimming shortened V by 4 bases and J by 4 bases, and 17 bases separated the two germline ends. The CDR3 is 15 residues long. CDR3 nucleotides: TGTGCCAGCAGCTCAAAGGACTGGGATTGGTACGAGCAGTACTTC. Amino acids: CASSSKDWDWYEQYF.

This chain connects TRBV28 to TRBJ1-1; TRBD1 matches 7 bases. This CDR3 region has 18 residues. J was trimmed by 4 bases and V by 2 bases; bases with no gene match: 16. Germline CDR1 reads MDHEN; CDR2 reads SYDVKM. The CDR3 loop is CASSLAIMTGPRGTEAFF. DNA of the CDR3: TGTGCCAGCAGTTTAGCAATCATGACAGGGCCAAGGGGCACTGAAGCTTTCTTT.

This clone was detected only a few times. CDR3 sequence: CASSSPPGQGYQPQHF. As DNA, the CDR3 is TGTGCCAGTAGTTCGCCACCGGGACAGGGGTATCAGCCCCAGCATTTT. The chain combines TRBV19 with TRBJ1-5; TRBD1 matches at 10 bases. The CDR3 covers 16 residues. CDR1 and CDR2 (germline): LNHDA, SQIVND (reference sequence). V gave up 5 bases and J gave up 5 bases; unmatched junction bases: 9.

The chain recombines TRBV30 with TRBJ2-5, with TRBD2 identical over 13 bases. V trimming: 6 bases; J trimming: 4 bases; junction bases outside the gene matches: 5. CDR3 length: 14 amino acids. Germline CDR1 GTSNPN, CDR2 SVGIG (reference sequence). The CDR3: CACATSGGRETQYF. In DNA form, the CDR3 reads TGTGCCTGTGCGACTAGCGGGGGGCGAGAGACCCAGTACTTC.

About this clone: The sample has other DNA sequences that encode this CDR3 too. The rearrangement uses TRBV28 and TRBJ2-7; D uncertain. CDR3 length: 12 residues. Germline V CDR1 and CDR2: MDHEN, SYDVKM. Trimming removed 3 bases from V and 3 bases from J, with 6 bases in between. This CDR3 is CASSFQNYEQYF. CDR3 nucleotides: TGTGCCAGCAGTTTTCAGAACTACGAGCAGTACTTC. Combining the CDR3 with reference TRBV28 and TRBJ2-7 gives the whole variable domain DVKVTQSSRYLVKRTGEKVFLECVQDMDHENMFWYRQDPGLGLRLIYFSYDVKMKEKGDIPEGYSVSREKKERFSLILESASTNQTSMYLCASSFQNYEQYFGPGTRLTVT.

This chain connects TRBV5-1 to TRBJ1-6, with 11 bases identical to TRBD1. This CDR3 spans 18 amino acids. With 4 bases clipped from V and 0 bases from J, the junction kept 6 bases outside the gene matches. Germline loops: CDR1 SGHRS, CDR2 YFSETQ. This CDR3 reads CASSEGQGGYSYNSPLHF. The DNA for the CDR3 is TGCGCCAGCAGCGAGGGACAGGGGGGCTACTCCTATAATTCACCCCTCCACTTT. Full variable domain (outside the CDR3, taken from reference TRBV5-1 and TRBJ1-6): KAGVTQTPRYLIKTRGQQVTLSCSPISGHRSVSWYQQTPGQGLQFLFEYFSETQRNKGNFPGRFSGRQFSNSRSEMNVSTLELGDSALYLCASSEGQGGYSYNSPLHFGNGTRLTVT.

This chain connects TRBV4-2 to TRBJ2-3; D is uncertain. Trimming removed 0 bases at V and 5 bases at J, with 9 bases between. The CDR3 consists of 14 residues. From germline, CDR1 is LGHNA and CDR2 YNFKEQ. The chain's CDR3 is CASSQENLEDTQYF. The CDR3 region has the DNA TGTGCCAGCAGCCAAGAGAATCTAGAAGATACGCAGTATTTT.

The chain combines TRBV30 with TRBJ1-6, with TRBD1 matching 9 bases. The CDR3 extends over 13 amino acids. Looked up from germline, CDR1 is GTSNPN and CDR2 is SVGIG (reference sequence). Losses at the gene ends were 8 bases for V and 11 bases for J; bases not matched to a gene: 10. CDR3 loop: CAEGQGTAAPLHF. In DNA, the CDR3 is TGTGCCGAGGGACAGGGCACGGCTGCACCCCTCCACTTT.

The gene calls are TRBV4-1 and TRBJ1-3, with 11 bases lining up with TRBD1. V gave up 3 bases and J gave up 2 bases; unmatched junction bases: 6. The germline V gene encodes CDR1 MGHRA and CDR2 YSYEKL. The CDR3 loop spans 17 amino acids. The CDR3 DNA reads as TGCGCCAGCAGCCAGGCTCCGGGACAGGGGGCTGGAAACACCATATATTTT. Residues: CASSQAPGQGAGNTIYF.

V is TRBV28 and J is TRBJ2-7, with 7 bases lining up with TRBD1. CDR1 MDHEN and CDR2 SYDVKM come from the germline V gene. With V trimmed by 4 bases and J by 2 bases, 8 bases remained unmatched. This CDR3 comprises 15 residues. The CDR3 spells CASSSPRQGTYEQYF. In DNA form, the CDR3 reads TGTGCCAGCAGTTCACCCCGACAGGGAACCTACGAGCAGTACTTC.

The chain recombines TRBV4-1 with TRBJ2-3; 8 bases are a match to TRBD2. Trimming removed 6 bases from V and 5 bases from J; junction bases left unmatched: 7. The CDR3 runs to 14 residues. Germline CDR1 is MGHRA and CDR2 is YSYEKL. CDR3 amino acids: CASSSRGEGDTQYF. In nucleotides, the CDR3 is TGCGCCAGCAGTTCGCGGGGGGAGGGAGATACGCAGTATTTT.